This section outlines one T cell receptor beta chain sequence together with its context. Genomic DNA served as template for TCR beta VDJ and CDR3 profiling. TCRdb recomputed calls from the reads with MiXCR, one row per CDR3 protein. The sample has tens of thousands of distinct CDR3 sequences, 60% to 75% seen once; the top ten hold roughly 80%. The CDR3 spans 15 residues. CDR1 SEHNR and CDR2 FQNEAQ come from the germline V gene (reference sequence). The ends were cut back, 3 bases at V and 7 bases at J, with 19 bases in the middle. These data come from a study of CD8+CD57+ T cells in acquired aplastic anemia. Looking at the study overall: Sorted CD4+ and CD8+ cell DNA averaged about 3 ug.

The patients chosen for sequencing had shown expansion of CD8+CD57+ cells (detected by flow cytometry). This clonotype was obtained from a human donor with aplastic anemia. The specimen sequenced was sorted CD4+, CD8+, or CD8+CD57+ T cells (not recorded which) from PBMCs. V is TRBV7-9 and J is TRBJ2-7; perhaps TRBD2 as D (7 bases). The CDR3 loop is CASSFGEGGPLEQYF. The CDR3 nucleotides are TGTGCCAGCAGCTTCGGGGAGGGGGGACCCCTGGAGCAGTACTTC.